This record covers a single T cell receptor (beta chain). Antigen: not known. PCR was performed using 60 Vbeta and 13 Jbeta primers. Data came from immunoSEQ multiplex PCR; TCRdb stores just in-frame clones and leaves some out. The data show 89,000 or so clones, 65% to 75% seen once. This record comes from a study of cytomegalovirus exposure and HLA in healthy donors. Study outcomes and limitations: The study flagged about 150 TCR beta chains as cytomegalovirus-associated. In a later analysis, V- and J-gene trimming of beta chains associated with a DCLRE1C missense variant, replicated independently.

Though nominally healthy at sampling, donors likely had unrecorded immune exposures. V was shortened by 4 bases and J by 4 bases, with 16 bases between the two germline ends. The germline CDR1 and CDR2 sequences are SEHNR and FQNEAQ (reference sequence). The CDR3 is 16 residues long. Sequencing was performed on PBMCs. The sequence was obtained from a man aged 60 to 69 in good health and CMV-seronegative. The genes are TRBV7-9 and TRBJ2-2, with D maybe TRBD1 (6 bases). CDR3 in amino acids: CASSSNRASSTGELFF. In DNA, the CDR3 is TGTGCCAGCAGCTCGAACAGGGCCTCGAGCACCGGGGAGCTGTTTTTT.